Shown below are 31 T cell receptor beta chains from a single sample sequenced in a study of blood T cell repertoires in COVID-19. Sequencing used immunoSEQ multiplex PCR; TCRdb keeps in-frame clones, though not all of them. The sample lists 250,000 to 350,000 clones; roughly 88% were seen once. Input material: peripheral blood. Source of these receptors: a woman aged 25 to 39 who had recovered from COVID-19.

The V call is TRBV6-2 or TRBV6-3, the J call TRBJ1-1; no firm D call. The V and J ends lost 0 bases and 11 bases respectively, with 13 bases between them. The length of the CDR3 is 13 residues. Germline CDR1 is MNHEY and CDR2 is SVGEGT. CDR3 sequence: CASSYSGGRPAFF. As DNA, the CDR3 is TGTGCCAGCAGTTACTCTGGCGGTCGTCCGGCTTTCTTT.

The chain links TRBV6-5 to TRBJ2-3; 8 bases line up with TRBD2. There are 15 residues in the CDR3. CDR1 and CDR2 from the germline V gene are MNHEY and SVGAGI. V dropped 2 bases and J dropped 3; count of bases not matched to a gene: 4. This chain's CDR3 is CASSYIGGGTDTQYF. Written as DNA, the CDR3 is TGTGCCAGCAGTTACATCGGGGGGGGTACAGATACGCAGTATTTT.

In its sample, this clone was seen once. This chain uses TRBV5-4 with TRBJ2-5, with 7 bases identical to TRBD2. CDR3 length equals 16 residues. Germline trimming cut 2 bases from V and 4 bases from J; bases unmatched to any gene: 11. Per germline, CDR1 SGHNT and CDR2 YYREEE (reference sequence). The CDR3 protein is CASSFGGGIGGETQYF. DNA for the CDR3: TGTGCCAGCAGCTTTGGGGGGGGGATAGGTGGAGAGACCCAGTACTTC. Variable domain in full (rest from reference TRBV5-4 and TRBJ2-5): ETGVTQSPTHLIKTRGQQVTLRCSSQSGHNTVSWYQQALGQGPQFIFQYYREEENGRGNFPPRFSGLQFPNYSSELNVNALELDDSALYLCASSFGGGIGGETQYFGPGTRLLVL.

V and J are TRBV12-3 or TRBV12-4 and TRBJ2-1; possibly TRBD2 for D (5 bases). The CDR3 totals 11 residues. V lost 5 bases and J 10 bases, leaving 9 bases between the germline ends. The CDR3 reads CASSLGGEQFF. The CDR3 nucleotides read TGTGCCAGCAGTCTAGGAGGCGAGCAGTTCTTC.

V and J are TRBV28 and TRBJ2-7; 8 nucleotides line up with TRBD2. This CDR3 comprises 15 residues. CDR1 MDHEN and CDR2 SYDVKM come from the germline V gene. After removal of 5 bases from V and 5 bases from J, the junction contained 11 bases not matched to a gene. The CDR3 region is CASSPSVAGKDEQYF. The CDR3 DNA sequence: TGTGCCAGCAGTCCTTCGGTAGCGGGGAAAGACGAGCAGTACTTC.

This clone was seen more than once but under ten times. The rearrangement uses TRBV15 and TRBJ2-6; 7 positions agree with TRBD1. Germline V gives CDR1 LNHNV, CDR2 YYDKDF (reference sequence). This CDR3 region has 17 residues. Trimming at V came to 4 bases and at J to 0 bases, leaving 6 bases not matched to a gene. CDR3 in amino acids: CATSTRDSNSGANVLTF. The DNA for the CDR3 is TGTGCCACCAGCACCCGGGACAGCAACTCTGGGGCCAACGTCCTGACTTTC.

This clone was detected only once. V usage is TRBV5-5 and J usage is TRBJ1-1, with D uncertain. Per the germline V gene, CDR1 is SGHKS and CDR2 is YYEKEE (reference sequence). The V and J ends lost 1 base and 0 bases respectively, with 10 bases between them. The length of the CDR3 is 15 residues. CDR3 in amino acids: CASSLIPLMNTEAFF. In DNA form, the CDR3 reads TGTGCCAGCAGCTTGATTCCGTTAATGAACACTGAAGCTTTCTTT.

The chain recombines TRBV24-1 with TRBJ2-3; 9 bases line up with TRBD2. CDR1 and CDR2 (germline): KGHDR, SFDVKD. Unmatched junction bases numbered 9, after V lost 4 bases and J lost 2 bases. CDR3 size: 17 residues. CDR3 coding DNA: TGTGCCACCAGTGAGCTGACTAGCGGTTCTCCCACAGATACGCAGTATTTT. Protein sequence: CATSELTSGSPTDTQYF.

The J gene is TRBJ2-5, the V gene TRBV11-1, with 7 bases identical to TRBD1. Looked up from germline, CDR1 is SGHAT and CDR2 is FQDESV (reference sequence). Trimming took 1 base from V and 5 from J; bases not matched to a gene: 4. CDR3 length: 14 residues. The CDR3 region is CASSLVSRGETQYF. The CDR3 region has the DNA TGTGCCAGCAGCTTAGTATCCAGGGGGGAGACCCAGTACTTC.

This clone was seen only once. The rearrangement joins TRBV27 to TRBJ1-2; unclear D gene. CDR3 length: 13 residues. With 6 bases removed from V and 0 bases from J, the gap between germline ends came to 8 bases. Germline CDR1 and CDR2: MNHEY and SMNVEV (reference sequence). The CDR3 bases are TGTGCCAGCAGCCTGAGGGCTAACTATGGCTACACCTTC. Encoded protein: CASSLRANYGYTF.

The gene calls are TRBV10-3 and TRBJ2-1; TRBD2 agrees at 9 bases. The junction had 1 base not matched to a gene; V was cut back by 2 bases and J by 2 bases. Germline V gives CDR1 ENHRY, CDR2 SYGVKD. This CDR3 is built from 15 residues. In nucleotides, the CDR3 is TGTGCCATCAGTGAGGCTAGCGGGACCTACAATGAGCAGTTCTTC. As protein: CAISEASGTYNEQFF.

This chain uses TRBV28 with TRBJ2-1, with 9 positions matching TRBD2. This CDR3 has 12 residues. Trimming took 8 bases from V and 8 from J; bases not matched to a gene: 4. Germline V gives CDR1 MDHEN, CDR2 SYDVKM. This CDR3 is CASGIAGDEQFF. The CDR3 DNA sequence: TGTGCCAGCGGTATAGCGGGGGATGAGCAGTTCTTC.

V gene TRBV5-1 combines with J gene TRBJ1-4, with D perhaps TRBD1 (5 bases). CDR3 length: 14 amino acids. V shed 2 bases and J shed 3 bases, with 8 bases lying between them. Per germline, CDR1 SGHRS and CDR2 YFSETQ. The CDR3 region has the DNA TGCGCCAGCAGCTTCAGGACATCTAATGAAAAACTGTTTTTT. It codes for CASSFRTSNEKLFF. Complete variable domain (other parts from reference TRBV5-1 and TRBJ1-4): KAGVTQTPRYLIKTRGQQVTLSCSPISGHRSVSWYQQTPGQGLQFLFEYFSETQRNKGNFPGRFSGRQFSNSRSEMNVSTLELGDSALYLCASSFRTSNEKLFFGSGTQLSVL.

The rearrangement joins TRBV7-2 to TRBJ1-4; D possibly corresponds to TRBD1 (6 bases). Between the trimmed V and J ends, which lost 4 bases and 2 bases, there was a span of 11 bases. The CDR3 covers 15 residues. Germline CDR1 reads SGHTA; CDR2 reads FQGNSA. CDR3: CASSSRQATNEKLFF. CDR3 in DNA: TGTGCCAGCAGCTCTCGACAGGCGACTAATGAAAAACTGTTTTTT.

The J gene is TRBJ2-5, the V gene TRBV7-9; D is possibly TRBD2 (6 bases). The CDR3 spans 14 residues. Deletions cut 3 bases from V and 0 bases from J, with 8 bases between. From germline, CDR1 is SEHNR and CDR2 FQNEAQ (reference sequence). The CDR3 DNA is TGTGCCAGCAGCTTTAGGGACTACCAAGAGACCCAGTACTTC. Protein sequence: CASSFRDYQETQYF.

This clone occurred once. The chain joins TRBV7-2 to TRBJ1-4; D is unresolved. The CDR3 runs to 13 residues. Germline CDR1 reads SGHTA; CDR2 reads FQGNSA. Trimming stripped 1 base from V and 5 bases from J, with 5 bases between. The CDR3: CASSLGQNEKLFF. The CDR3 coding sequence is TGTGCCAGCAGCTTAGGGCAGAATGAAAAACTGTTTTTT. Drawing the rest from reference TRBV7-2 and TRBJ1-4, the complete variable domain is GAGVSQSPSNKVTEKGKDVELRCDPISGHTALYWYRQSLGQGLEFLIYFQGNSAPDKSGLPSDRFSAERTGGSVSTLTIQRTQQEDSAVYLCASSLGQNEKLFFGSGTQLSVL.

The CDR3 loop is CASSRQDRVAETQYF. CDR3 coding DNA: TGTGCCAGCAGCCGCCAAGACAGGGTGGCAGAGACCCAGTACTTC. V gene TRBV7-2 combines with J gene TRBJ2-5; 7 bases map to TRBD1. The CDR3 spans 15 residues. With 5 bases clipped from V and 4 bases from J, the junction kept 10 bases outside the gene matches. The germline V gene encodes CDR1 SGHTA and CDR2 FQGNSA.

The rearrangement joins TRBV24-1 to TRBJ1-1, with 12 nucleotides matching TRBD1. The trim removed 3 bases at V and 1 base at J, leaving 11 bases unmatched. Germline V lookup: CDR1 KGHDR, CDR2 SFDVKD. This CDR3 comprises 19 residues. The CDR3 DNA follows: TGTGCCACCAGTGATGGGGGGACCGGGACAGGGGGCCGGAACACTGAAGCTTTCTTT. Amino acid sequence: CATSDGGTGTGGRNTEAFF.

The chain is built from TRBV4-3 and TRBJ1-3; TRBD1 agrees at 10 bases. The germline gives CDR1 LGHNA, CDR2 YSLEER. After removal of 4 bases from V and 3 bases from J, the junction contained 6 bases not matched to a gene. This CDR3 comprises 16 residues. Written as DNA, the CDR3 is TGCGCCAGCAGCCTCCTTGGGGACAGGGGTGGAAACACCATATATTTT. It translates to CASSLLGDRGGNTIYF.

The count of this clone is one. The chain carries TRBV3-1 (or the pseudogene TRBV3-2) and TRBJ1-2, with a possible D match to TRBD1 (5 bases). Germline assignment: CDR1 LGHDT and CDR2 YNNKEL (reference sequence). V was pared by 2 bases and J by 4 bases, with 14 bases between. This CDR3 contains 15 residues. The CDR3 DNA follows: TGTGCCAGCAGCCAACAGGGTTGGCGCGGCTATGGCTACACCTTC. It specifies CASSQQGWRGYGYTF.

The chain couples TRBV11-3 to TRBJ2-1; TRBD1 agrees at 8 bases. This CDR3 spans 15 amino acids. V lost 5 bases and J lost 6; bases outside the gene matches: 9. CDR1 is SGHNT, CDR2 YENEEA, per germline. CDR3 in amino acids: CASSLGGTGGNEQFF. The CDR3 nucleotides read TGTGCCAGCAGCCTAGGAGGTACAGGGGGCAATGAGCAGTTCTTC.

The gene calls are TRBV7-2 and TRBJ1-5, with D perhaps TRBD1 (5 bases). The germline V gene has CDR1 SGHTA and CDR2 FQGNSA. The V end was cut by 2 bases, the J end by 6 bases, with 14 bases between. This CDR3 comprises 15 residues. CDR3 loop: CASSLWRGSGQPQHF. CDR3 bases: TGTGCCAGCAGCTTATGGCGGGGGTCGGGTCAGCCCCAGCATTTT.

The rearrangement joins TRBV7-3 to TRBJ2-3; D remains unclear. Germline V gene data show CDR1 as SGHTA and CDR2 as FQGTGA. Trimming took 1 base from V and 2 from J, leaving 7 bases between them. The CDR3 has 14 amino acids. CDR3 sequence (DNA): TGTGCCAGCAGCTTAAAAGTACACACAGATACGCAGTATTTT. It encodes CASSLKVHTDTQYF.

This clone occurred many times. The chain links TRBV4-2 to TRBJ2-3; 11 bases agree with TRBD2. V lost 0 bases to trimming and J lost 6 bases; unmatched junction nucleotides: 8. The V gene's germline CDR1 is LGHNA and CDR2 YNFKEQ. The CDR3 has 17 amino acids. This CDR3 reads CASSQDGVAGGPDTQYF. The CDR3 nucleotides are TGTGCCAGCAGCCAAGATGGGGTAGCGGGGGGGCCGGATACGCAGTATTTT.

A single count supports this clone. The gene calls are TRBV9 and TRBJ2-3; TRBD1 matches 9 bases. This CDR3 is built from 13 residues. Unmatched junction bases numbered 7, after V lost 6 bases and J lost 8 bases. Germline V gene lookup returns CDR1 SGDLS and CDR2 YYNGEE. CDR3 DNA: TGTGCCAGCAACCGACAGGGGGAAGGTACGCAGTATTTT. Protein: CASNRQGEGTQYF. Based on the CDR3 plus reference TRBV9 and TRBJ2-3, the full variable domain is DSGVTQTPKHLITATGQRVTLRCSPRSGDLSVYWYQQSLDQGLQFLIQYYNGEERAKGNILERFSAQQFPDLHSELNLSSLELGDSALYFCASNRQGEGTQYFGPGTRLTVL.

The chain links TRBV14 to TRBJ1-1, with 7 bases fitting TRBD1. The CDR3 has 16 amino acids. The germline V gene encodes CDR1 SGHDN and CDR2 FVKESK. V trimming: 4 bases; J trimming: 11 bases; junction bases outside the gene matches: 19. The DNA for the CDR3 is TGTGCCAGCAGCCCCTCGGACAGGCGGGTACCGACGGTGGCTTTCTTT. Translation gives CASSPSDRRVPTVAFF.

CDR3 sequence: CASSPVLHEKLFF. Written as DNA, the CDR3 is TGTGCCAGCAGTCCAGTTCTGCATGAAAAACTGTTTTTT. The chain uses TRBV12-3 or TRBV12-4 and TRBJ1-4; D not resolved. This CDR3 spans 13 amino acids. The ends were cut back, 5 bases at V and 6 bases at J, with 10 bases in the middle.

This chain connects TRBV5-4 to TRBJ2-7, with D tentatively TRBD1 (5 bases). Trimming removed 0 bases at V and 3 bases at J, with 13 bases between. This CDR3 is built from 15 residues. Germline assignment: CDR1 SGHNT and CDR2 YYREEE (reference sequence). The CDR3 region has the DNA TGTGCCAGCAGCTTGGATGGGCAGGGCCTCTACGAGCAGTACTTC. Encoded protein: CASSLDGQGLYEQYF. Based on the CDR3 plus reference TRBV5-4 and TRBJ2-7, the full variable domain is ETGVTQSPTHLIKTRGQQVTLRCSSQSGHNTVSWYQQALGQGPQFIFQYYREEENGRGNFPPRFSGLQFPNYSSELNVNALELDDSALYLCASSLDGQGLYEQYFGPGTRLTVT.

The chain uses TRBV11-2 and TRBJ2-1; D possibly corresponds to TRBD2 (7 bases). Germline V CDR1 and CDR2: SGHAT, FQNNGV. The CDR3 is 16 amino acids. The germline V and J ends were trimmed by 1 base and 3 bases, with 13 bases remaining between them. In DNA form, the CDR3 reads TGTGCCAGCAGCTTAGTGGGGGGGGCGGTCTACAATGAGCAGTTCTTC. Protein product: CASSLVGGAVYNEQFF.

The rearrangement links TRBV5-8 to TRBJ2-5; 10 bases agree with TRBD1. The CDR3 totals 15 residues. Germline V gives CDR1 SGHTS, CDR2 YDEGEE. The V and J ends lost 0 bases and 2 bases, in that order; junction bases with no gene match: 1. In DNA form, the CDR3 reads TGTGCCAGCAGCTTGGGGGACAGGGGACAAGAGACCCAGTACTTC. This codes for CASSLGDRGQETQYF.

The V and J genes are TRBV5-3 and TRBJ1-6; D possibly corresponds to TRBD1 (6 bases). TRBV5-3 is marked as an open reading frame, function uncertain. The V and J ends lost 2 bases and 6 bases respectively, with 15 bases between them. This CDR3 is built from 16 residues. Written as DNA, the CDR3 is TGTGCCAGAAGCTTCCAGAGAACAGGGAGTAATTCACCCCTCCACTTT. It is translated as CARSFQRTGSNSPLHF.